The clone carrying this TCR beta chain came up a few times. Study processing details: Amplification with reference gene primers provided the estimates of nucleated cell counts. The assay was immunoSEQ multiplex PCR, and TCRdb's table has in-frame clones only and misses some. The V and J calls and the clone size are those of that table, but D and trimming were determined from the DNA. This table holds 160,000 or so clones, about 88% found once. The data originate from a study of blood T cell repertoires in COVID-19. Background on the study: The United States, Italy and Spain supplied acute and convalescent COVID-19 samples. Nucleic acid was either cDNA or gDNA, and it came from T cells, B-cell-depleted T cells, or PBMCs.

V shed 1 base and J shed 2 bases, with 8 bases lying between them. The CDR3 is made up of 14 amino acids. Germline assignment: CDR1 MNHEY and CDR2 SMNVEV (reference sequence). Source material: peripheral blood. V and J are TRBV27 and TRBJ1-2, with D possibly TRBD1 on 5 matching bases. The TCR sequence derives from a man between 35 and 55 years old with acute or convalescent COVID-19. CDR3 DNA sequence: TGTGCCAGCAGTTTATGGGGGGACAACTATGGCTACACCTTC. As protein: CASSLWGDNYGYTF.